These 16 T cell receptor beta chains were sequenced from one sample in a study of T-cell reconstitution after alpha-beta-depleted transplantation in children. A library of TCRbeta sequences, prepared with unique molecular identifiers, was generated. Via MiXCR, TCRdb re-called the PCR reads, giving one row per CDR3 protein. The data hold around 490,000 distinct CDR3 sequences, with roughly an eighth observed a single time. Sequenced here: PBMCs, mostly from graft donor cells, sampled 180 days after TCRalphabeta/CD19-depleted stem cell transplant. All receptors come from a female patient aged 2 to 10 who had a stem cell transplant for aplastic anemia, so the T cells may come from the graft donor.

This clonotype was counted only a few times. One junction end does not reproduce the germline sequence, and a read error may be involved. CDR3 bases: TGCAGTGCTACCTACCCAGGGGGTTTGGCTGAAGCTTTCTTC. This encodes CSATYPGGLAEAFF. V gene TRBV20-1 combines with J gene TRBJ1-1; 7 bases match TRBD1. The CDR3 spans 14 residues. Germline CDR1 reads DFQATT; CDR2 reads SNEGSKA (reference sequence).

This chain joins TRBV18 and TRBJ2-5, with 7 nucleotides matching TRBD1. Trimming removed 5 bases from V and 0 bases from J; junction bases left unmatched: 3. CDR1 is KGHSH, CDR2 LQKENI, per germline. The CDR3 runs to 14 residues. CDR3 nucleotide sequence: TGTGCCAGCTCAAGGGACAGTAACCAAGAGACCCAGTACTTC. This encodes CASSRDSNQETQYF. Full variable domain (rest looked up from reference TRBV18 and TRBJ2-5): NAGVMQNPRHLVRRRGQEARLRCSPMKGHSHVYWYRQLPEEGLKFMVYLQKENIIDESGMPKERFSAEFPKEGPSILRIQQVVRGDSAAYFCASSRDSNQETQYFGPGTRLLVL.

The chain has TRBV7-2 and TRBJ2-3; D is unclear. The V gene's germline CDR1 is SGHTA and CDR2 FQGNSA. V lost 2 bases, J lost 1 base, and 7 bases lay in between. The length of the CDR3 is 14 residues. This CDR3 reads CASSLLSGTDTQYF. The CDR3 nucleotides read TGTGCCAGCAGCTTATTGAGCGGCACAGATACGCAGTATTTT.

In DNA form, the CDR3 reads TGTGCCAGCAGCTTAGGGCAGGGCCCCACCTACGAGCAGTACGTC. Translating it yields CASSLGQGPTYEQYV. The rearrangement joins TRBV7-9 to TRBJ2-7; the D gene is possibly TRBD1 (5 bases). From germline, CDR1 is SEHNR and CDR2 FQNEAQ (reference sequence). V lost 1 base and J 2 bases, leaving 12 bases between the germline ends. The CDR3 length is 15 residues.

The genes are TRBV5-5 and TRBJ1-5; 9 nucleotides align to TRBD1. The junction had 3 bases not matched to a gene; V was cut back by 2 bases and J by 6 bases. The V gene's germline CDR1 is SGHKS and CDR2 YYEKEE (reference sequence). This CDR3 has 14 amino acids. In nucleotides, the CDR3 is TGTGCCAGCAGCTTCGACAGGGGGGGTCAGCCCCAGCATTTT. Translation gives CASSFDRGGQPQHF.

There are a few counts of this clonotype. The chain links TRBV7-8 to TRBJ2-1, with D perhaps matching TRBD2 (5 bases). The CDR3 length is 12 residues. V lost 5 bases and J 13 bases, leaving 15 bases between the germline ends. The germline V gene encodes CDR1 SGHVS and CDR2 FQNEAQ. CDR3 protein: CASSPPSGVQFF. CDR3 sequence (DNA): TGTGCCAGCAGCCCCCCAAGCGGCGTTCAGTTCTTC.

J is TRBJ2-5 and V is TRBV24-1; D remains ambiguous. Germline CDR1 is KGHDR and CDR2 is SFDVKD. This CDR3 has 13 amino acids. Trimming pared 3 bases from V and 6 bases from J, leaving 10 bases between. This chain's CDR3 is CATSDSAMQTQYF. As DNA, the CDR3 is TGTGCCACCAGTGATAGCGCGATGCAGACCCAGTACTTC.

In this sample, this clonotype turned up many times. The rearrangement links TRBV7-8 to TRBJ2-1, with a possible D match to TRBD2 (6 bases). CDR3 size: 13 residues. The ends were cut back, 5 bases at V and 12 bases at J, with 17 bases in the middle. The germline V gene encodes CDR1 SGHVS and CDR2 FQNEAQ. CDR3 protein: CASSRLPGASQFF. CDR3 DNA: TGTGCCAGCAGCCGTCTACCGGGAGCCTCGCAGTTCTTC. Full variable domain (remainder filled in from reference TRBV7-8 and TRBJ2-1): GAGVSQSPRYKVAKRGQDVALRCDPISGHVSLFWYQQALGQGPEFLTYFQNEAQLDKSGLPSDRFFAERPEGSVSTLKIQRTQQEDSAVYLCASSRLPGASQFFGPGTRLTVL.

The CDR3 sequence is CATSRAFDGTYEQYF. The CDR3 bases are TGTGCCACCAGCAGAGCCTTTGACGGAACCTACGAGCAGTACTTC. The chain links TRBV15 to TRBJ2-7; D not resolved. The CDR3 is made up of 15 amino acids. Germline V gives CDR1 LNHNV, CDR2 YYDKDF (reference sequence). Trimming took off 1 base at V and 2 bases at J, with 12 bases between the two ends.

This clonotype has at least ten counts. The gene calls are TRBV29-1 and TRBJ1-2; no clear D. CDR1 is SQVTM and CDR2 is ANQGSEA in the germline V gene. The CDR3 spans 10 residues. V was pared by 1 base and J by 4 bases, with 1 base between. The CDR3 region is CSVEGYGYTF. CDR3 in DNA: TGCAGCGTTGAAGGCTATGGCTACACCTTC.

The CDR3 bases are TGCGCCAGCAGCTTGGGCGCCCCGGAGACCCAGTACTTC. This translates into CASSLGAPETQYF. The chain has TRBV5-1 and TRBJ2-5; D gene uncertain. CDR1 is SGHRS, CDR2 YFSETQ, per germline. V shed 0 bases and J shed 5 bases, with 8 bases lying between them. CDR3 length: 13 residues.

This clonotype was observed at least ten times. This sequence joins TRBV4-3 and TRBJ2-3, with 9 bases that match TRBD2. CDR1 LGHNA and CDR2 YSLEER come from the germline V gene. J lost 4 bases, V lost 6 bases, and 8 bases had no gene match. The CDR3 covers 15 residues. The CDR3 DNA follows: TGCGCCAGCAGACGACTAGCGGCCCTCCCAGATACGCAGTATTTT. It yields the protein CASRRLAALPDTQYF.

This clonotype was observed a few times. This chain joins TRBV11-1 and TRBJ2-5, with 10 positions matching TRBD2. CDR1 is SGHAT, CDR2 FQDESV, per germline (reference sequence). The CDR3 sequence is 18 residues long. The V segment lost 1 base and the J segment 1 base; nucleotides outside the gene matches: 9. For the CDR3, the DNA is TGTGCCAGCAGCTTAGAGTATCTAGCGGGAGAGACCCAAGAGACCCAGTACTTC. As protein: CASSLEYLAGETQETQYF.

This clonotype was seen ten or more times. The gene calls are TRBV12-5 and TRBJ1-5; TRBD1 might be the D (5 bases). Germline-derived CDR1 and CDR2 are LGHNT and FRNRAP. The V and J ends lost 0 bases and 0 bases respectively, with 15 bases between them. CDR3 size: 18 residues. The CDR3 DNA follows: TGTGCTAGTGGTTTGGTAAGAGGGGCCAAACATAGCAATCAGCCCCAGCATTTT. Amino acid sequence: CASGLVRGAKHSNQPQHF.

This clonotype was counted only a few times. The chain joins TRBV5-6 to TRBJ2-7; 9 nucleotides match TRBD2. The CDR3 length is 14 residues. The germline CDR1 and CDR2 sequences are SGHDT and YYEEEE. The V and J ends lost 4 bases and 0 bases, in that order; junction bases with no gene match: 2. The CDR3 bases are TGTGCCAGCAGCCGGACTAGCGTCTCCTACGAGCAGTACGTC. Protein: CASSRTSVSYEQYV.

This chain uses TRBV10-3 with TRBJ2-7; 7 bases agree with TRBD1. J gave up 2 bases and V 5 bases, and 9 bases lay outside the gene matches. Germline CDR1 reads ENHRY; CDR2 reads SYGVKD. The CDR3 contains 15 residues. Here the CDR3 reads CAISSPDRSAYEQYF. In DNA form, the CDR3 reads TGTGCCATCAGTTCCCCGGACAGGTCGGCCTACGAGCAGTACTTC.